The clone carrying this T cell receptor beta chain was counted ten times or more. Its antigen remains unidentified. This record belongs to a study of regulatory T cells in long-lasting Graves disease. Overall study: Patients newly diagnosed with Graves' had been on antithyroid drugs for under 3 months.

Trimming cost V 5 bases and J 6 bases, with 10 bases left between them. The CDR3 sequence is 12 residues long. Germline V gene sequence: CDR1 SGHNT, CDR2 YENEEA. Through Arm-PCR of CDR3 regions and iRepertoire HTBI primers, TCR beta libraries were built. MiXCR, applied by TCRdb to the multiplex PCR reads, yields one record per CDR3 protein. Of fewer than 350,000 distinct CDR3 sequences listed, 18% are singletons. Points from the study as a whole: It is possible that accuracy was reduced by the small size of the sample. The study found persistent patients shared more public clonotypes (roughly 2,500) than new patients (just over 950).

The time point denotes: newly diagnosed GD, antithyroid drugs for less than 3 months. PBMC-extracted RNA yielded the TCR library. The TCR comes from a female donor with Graves disease. The sample was peripheral blood mononuclear cells (PBMCs), taken at new diagnosis, from a patient treated with antithyroid drugs. The V call is TRBV11-3, the J call TRBJ1-2; D is perhaps TRBD1 (6 bases). Here the CDR3 reads CASSQRGDGYTF. CDR3 coding DNA: TGTGCCAGCAGCCAGAGGGGGGATGGCTACACCTTC.